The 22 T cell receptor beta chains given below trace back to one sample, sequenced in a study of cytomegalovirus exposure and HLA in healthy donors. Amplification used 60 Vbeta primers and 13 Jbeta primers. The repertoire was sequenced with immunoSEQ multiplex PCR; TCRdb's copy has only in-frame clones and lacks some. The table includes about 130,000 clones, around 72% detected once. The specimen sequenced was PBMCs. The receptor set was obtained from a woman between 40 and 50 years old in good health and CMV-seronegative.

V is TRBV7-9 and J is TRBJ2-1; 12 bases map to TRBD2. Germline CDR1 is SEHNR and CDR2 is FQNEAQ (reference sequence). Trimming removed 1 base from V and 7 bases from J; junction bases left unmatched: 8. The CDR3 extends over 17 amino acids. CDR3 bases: TGTGCCAGCAGCTTAGGCCTGACTAGCGGGAGTGGTAATGAGCAGTTCTTC. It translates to CASSLGLTSGSGNEQFF.

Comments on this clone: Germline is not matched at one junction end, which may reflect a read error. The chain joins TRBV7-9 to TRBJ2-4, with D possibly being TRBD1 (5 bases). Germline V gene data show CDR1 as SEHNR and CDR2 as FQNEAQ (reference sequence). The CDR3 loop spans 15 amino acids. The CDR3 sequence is CASSPPFRVSNSQYF. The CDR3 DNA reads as TGTGCCAGCAGTCCTCCTTTCAGGGTATCAAACAGTCAGTACTTC. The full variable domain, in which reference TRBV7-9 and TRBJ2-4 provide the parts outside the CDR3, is DTGVSQNPRHKITKRGQNVTFRCDPISEHNRLYWYRQTLGQGPEFLTYFQNEAQLEKSRLLSDRFSAERPKGSFSTLEIQRTEQGDSAMYLCASSPPFRVSNSQYFGAGTRLSVL.

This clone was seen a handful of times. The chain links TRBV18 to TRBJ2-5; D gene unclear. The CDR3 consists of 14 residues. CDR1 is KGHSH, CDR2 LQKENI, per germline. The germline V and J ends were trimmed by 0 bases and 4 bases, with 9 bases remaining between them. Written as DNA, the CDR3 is TGTGCCAGCTCACCACCGGGCCTGGGAGAGACCCAGTACTTC. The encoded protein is CASSPPGLGETQYF.

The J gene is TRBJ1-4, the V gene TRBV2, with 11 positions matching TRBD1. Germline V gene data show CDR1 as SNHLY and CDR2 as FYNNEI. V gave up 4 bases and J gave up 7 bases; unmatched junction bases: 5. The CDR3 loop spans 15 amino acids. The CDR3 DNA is TGTGCCAGCAGTGGGACAGGGGGCGTAGTTGAAAAACTGTTTTTT. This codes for CASSGTGGVVEKLFF.

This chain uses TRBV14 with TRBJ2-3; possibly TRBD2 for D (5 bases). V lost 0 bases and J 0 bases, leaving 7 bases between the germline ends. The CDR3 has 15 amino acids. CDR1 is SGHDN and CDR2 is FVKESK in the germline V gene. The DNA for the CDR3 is TGTGCCAGCAGCCAAGATCTAGCTAGCACAGATACGCAGTATTTT. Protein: CASSQDLASTDTQYF.

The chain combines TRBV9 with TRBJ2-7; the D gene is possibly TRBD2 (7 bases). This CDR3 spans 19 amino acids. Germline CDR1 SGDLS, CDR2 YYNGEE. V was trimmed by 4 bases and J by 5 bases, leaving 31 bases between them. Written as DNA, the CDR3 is TGTGCCAGCAGCTTCCCCGGGGGGCCCCGGGATTCCCCGGATAACGAGCAGTACTTC. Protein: CASSFPGGPRDSPDNEQYF.

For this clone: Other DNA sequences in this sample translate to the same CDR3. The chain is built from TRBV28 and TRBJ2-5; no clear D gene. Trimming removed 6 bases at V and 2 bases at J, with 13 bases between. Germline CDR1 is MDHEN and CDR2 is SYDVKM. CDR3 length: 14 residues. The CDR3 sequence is CASSLISYQETQYF. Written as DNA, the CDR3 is TGTGCCAGCAGCTTAATCTCCTATCAAGAGACCCAGTACTTC.

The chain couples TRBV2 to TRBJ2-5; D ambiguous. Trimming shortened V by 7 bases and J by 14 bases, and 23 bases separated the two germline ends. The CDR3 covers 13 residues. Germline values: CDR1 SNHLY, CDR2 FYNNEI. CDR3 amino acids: CASNPGSGSRPYF. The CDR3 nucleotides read TGTGCCAGCAACCCCGGGTCCGGGTCTCGTCCTTACTTC.

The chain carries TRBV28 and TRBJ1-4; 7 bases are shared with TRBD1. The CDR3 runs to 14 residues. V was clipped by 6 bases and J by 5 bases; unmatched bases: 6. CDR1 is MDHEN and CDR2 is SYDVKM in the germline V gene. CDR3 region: CASSPGTANEKLFF. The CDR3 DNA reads TGTGCCAGCAGCCCCGGGACAGCGAATGAAAAACTGTTTTTT. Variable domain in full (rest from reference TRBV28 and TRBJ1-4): DVKVTQSSRYLVKRTGEKVFLECVQDMDHENMFWYRQDPGLGLRLIYFSYDVKMKEKGDIPEGYSVSREKKERFSLILESASTNQTSMYLCASSPGTANEKLFFGSGTQLSVL.

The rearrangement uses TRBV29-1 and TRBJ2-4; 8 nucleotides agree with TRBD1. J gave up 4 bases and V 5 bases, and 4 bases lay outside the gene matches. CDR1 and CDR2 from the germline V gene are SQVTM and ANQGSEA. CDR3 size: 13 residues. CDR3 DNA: TGCAGCGTTCACGACAGGGGAAAAAACATTCAGTACTTC. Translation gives CSVHDRGKNIQYF.

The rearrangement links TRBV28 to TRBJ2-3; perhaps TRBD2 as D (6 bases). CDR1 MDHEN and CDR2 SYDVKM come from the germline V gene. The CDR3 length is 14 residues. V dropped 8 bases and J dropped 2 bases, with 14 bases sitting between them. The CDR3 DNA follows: TGTGCCAGCGCACGGGACTCTCTCACAGATACGCAGTATTTT. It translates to CASARDSLTDTQYF.

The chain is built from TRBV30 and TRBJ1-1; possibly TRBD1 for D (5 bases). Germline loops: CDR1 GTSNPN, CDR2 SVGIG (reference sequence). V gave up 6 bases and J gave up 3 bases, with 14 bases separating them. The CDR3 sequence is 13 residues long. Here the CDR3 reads CACQGPEDTEAFF. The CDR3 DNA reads TGTGCCTGCCAGGGTCCAGAGGACACTGAAGCTTTCTTT.

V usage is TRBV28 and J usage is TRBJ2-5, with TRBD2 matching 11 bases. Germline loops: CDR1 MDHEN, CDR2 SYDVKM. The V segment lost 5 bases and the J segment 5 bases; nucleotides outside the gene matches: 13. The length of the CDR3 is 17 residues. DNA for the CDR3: TGTGCCAGCAGTCCTCCATCGGGACTAGCGGCGGGGGAGACCCAGTACTTC. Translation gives CASSPPSGLAAGETQYF. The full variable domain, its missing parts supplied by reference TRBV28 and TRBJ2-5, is DVKVTQSSRYLVKRTGEKVFLECVQDMDHENMFWYRQDPGLGLRLIYFSYDVKMKEKGDIPEGYSVSREKKERFSLILESASTNQTSMYLCASSPPSGLAAGETQYFGPGTRLLVL.

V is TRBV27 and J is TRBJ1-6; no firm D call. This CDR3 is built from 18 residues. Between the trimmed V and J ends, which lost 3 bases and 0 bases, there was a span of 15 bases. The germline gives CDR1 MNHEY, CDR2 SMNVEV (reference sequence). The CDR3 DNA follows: TGTGCCAGCAGTTTCACCGGGTCTTCGAGCTCCTATAATTCACCCCTCCACTTT. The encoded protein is CASSFTGSSSSYNSPLHF.

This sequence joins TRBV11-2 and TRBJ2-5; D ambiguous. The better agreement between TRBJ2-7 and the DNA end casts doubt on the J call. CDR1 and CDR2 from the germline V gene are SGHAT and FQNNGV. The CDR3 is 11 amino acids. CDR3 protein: CASSLHYEQYF. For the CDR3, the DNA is TGTGCCAGCAGCCTCCACTACGAGCAGTACTTC.

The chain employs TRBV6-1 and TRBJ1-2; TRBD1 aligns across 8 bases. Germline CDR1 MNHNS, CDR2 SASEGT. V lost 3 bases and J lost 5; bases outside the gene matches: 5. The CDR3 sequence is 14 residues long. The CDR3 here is CASSDGTGLYGYTF. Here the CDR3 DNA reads TGTGCCAGCAGTGACGGGACAGGTCTATATGGCTACACCTTC.

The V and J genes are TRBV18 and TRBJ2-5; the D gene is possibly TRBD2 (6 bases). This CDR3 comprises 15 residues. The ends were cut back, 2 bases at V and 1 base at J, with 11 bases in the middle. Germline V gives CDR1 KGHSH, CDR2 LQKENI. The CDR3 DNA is TGTGCCAGCTCACCAATGGGGGGTCTCCAAGAGACCCAGTACTTC. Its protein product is CASSPMGGLQETQYF.

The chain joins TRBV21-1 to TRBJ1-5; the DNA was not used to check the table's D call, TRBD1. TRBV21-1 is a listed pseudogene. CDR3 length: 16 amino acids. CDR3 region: CASNPQGGYSNQPQHF. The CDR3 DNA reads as TGTGCCAGCAACCCACAGGGGGGATATAGCAATCAGCCCCAGCATTTT.

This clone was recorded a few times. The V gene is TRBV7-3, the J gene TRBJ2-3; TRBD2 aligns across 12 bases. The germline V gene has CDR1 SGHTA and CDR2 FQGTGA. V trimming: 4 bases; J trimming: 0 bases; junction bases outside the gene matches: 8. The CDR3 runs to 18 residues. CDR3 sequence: CASSYRPTSGGSTDTQYF. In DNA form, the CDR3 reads TGTGCCAGCAGCTACCGCCCCACTAGCGGGGGGAGCACAGATACGCAGTATTTT. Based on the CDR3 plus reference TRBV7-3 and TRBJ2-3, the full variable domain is GAGVSQTPSNKVTEKGKYVELRCDPISGHTALYWYRQSLGQGPEFLIYFQGTGAADDSGLPNDRFFAVRPEGSVSTLKIQRTERGDSAVYLCASSYRPTSGGSTDTQYFGPGTRLTVL.

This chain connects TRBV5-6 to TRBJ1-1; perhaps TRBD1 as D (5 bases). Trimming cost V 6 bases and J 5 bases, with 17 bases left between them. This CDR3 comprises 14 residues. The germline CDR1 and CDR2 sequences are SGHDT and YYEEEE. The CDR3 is CASTEGREVTEAFF. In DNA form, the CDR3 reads TGTGCCAGCACCGAGGGGAGGGAGGTTACTGAAGCTTTCTTT. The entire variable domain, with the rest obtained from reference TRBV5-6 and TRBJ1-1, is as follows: DAGVTQSPTHLIKTRGQQVTLRCSPKSGHDTVSWYQQALGQGPQFIFQYYEEEERQRGNFPDRFSGHQFPNYSSELNVNALLLGDSALYLCASTEGREVTEAFFGQGTRLTVV.

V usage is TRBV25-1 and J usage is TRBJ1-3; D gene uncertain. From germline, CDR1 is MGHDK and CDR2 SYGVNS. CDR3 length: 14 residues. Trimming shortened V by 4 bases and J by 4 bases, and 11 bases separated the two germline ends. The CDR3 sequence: CASSGGYGGNTIYF. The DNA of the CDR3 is TGTGCCAGCAGTGGAGGCTACGGAGGAAACACCATATATTTT.

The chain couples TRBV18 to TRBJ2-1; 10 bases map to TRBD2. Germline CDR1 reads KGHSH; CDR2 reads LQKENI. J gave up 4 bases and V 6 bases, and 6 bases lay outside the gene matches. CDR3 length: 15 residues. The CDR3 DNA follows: TGTGCCAGCTCTCCCGGGACTAGCGCTTACAATGAGCAGTTCTTC. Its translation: CASSPGTSAYNEQFF.